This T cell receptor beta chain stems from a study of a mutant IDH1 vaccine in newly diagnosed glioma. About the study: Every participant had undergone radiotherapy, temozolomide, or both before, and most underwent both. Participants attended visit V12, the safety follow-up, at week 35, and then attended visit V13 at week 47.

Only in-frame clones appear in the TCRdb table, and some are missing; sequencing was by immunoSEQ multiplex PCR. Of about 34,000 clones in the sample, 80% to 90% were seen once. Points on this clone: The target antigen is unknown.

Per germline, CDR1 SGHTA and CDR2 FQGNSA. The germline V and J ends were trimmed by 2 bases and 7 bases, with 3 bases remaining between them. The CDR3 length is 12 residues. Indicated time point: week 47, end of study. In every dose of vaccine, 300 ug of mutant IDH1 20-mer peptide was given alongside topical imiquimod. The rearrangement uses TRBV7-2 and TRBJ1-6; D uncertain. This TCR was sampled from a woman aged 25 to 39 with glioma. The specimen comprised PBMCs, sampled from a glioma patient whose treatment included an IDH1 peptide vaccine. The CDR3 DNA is TGTGCCAGCAGCTTAACCAATTCACCCCTCCACTTT. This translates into CASSLTNSPLHF.